This passage covers 23 T cell receptor beta chains from one sample sequenced in a study of Ad26.COV2.S vaccination and SARS-CoV-2 variants. Clones were read by immunoSEQ multiplex PCR, and TCRdb kept only the in-frame ones, dropping some. The sample lists fewer than 400,000 clones; about 85% were seen once. Treatment reported: about 20 received Ad26.COV2.S at low or high dose, single or two shots; about five received placebo; per-sample allocation not given. It was on day 63 after the first vaccine or placebo injection that samples were taken. Sequenced material: peripheral blood, taken in a trial of Ad26.COV2.S vaccine versus placebo. Receptors originate from a person aged 18-65 years who received the Ad26.COV2.S COVID-19 vaccine or a placebo.

The chain employs TRBV9 and TRBJ1-2; D is perhaps TRBD1 (5 bases). There are 13 residues in the CDR3. V was cut by 3 bases and J by 7 bases, with 13 bases left in between. Germline loops: CDR1 SGDLS, CDR2 YYNGEE. CDR3 amino acids: CASSGRGVVGYTF. The CDR3, as DNA: TGTGCCAGCAGCGGACGGGGGGTTGTTGGCTACACCTTC.

V usage is TRBV4-2 and J usage is TRBJ1-3, with 7 nucleotides matching TRBD1. In germline, CDR1 is LGHNA, CDR2 YNFKEQ. Losses at the gene ends were 5 bases for V and 8 bases for J; bases not matched to a gene: 6. The CDR3 contains 13 residues. The CDR3 coding sequence is TGTGCCAGCAGCGGCCGACAGGGAGACACCATATATTTT. Protein: CASSGRQGDTIYF.

This sequence joins TRBV5-4 and TRBJ1-4, with D possibly being TRBD1 (5 bases). The CDR3 covers 14 residues. Germline loops: CDR1 SGHNT, CDR2 YYREEE (reference sequence). Trimming took 0 bases from V and 8 from J, leaving 11 bases between them. CDR3 residues: CASSLARAGEKLFF. The CDR3 DNA follows: TGTGCCAGCAGCTTGGCCAGGGCTGGCGAAAAACTGTTTTTT. Complete variable domain (other parts from reference TRBV5-4 and TRBJ1-4): ETGVTQSPTHLIKTRGQQVTLRCSSQSGHNTVSWYQQALGQGPQFIFQYYREEENGRGNFPPRFSGLQFPNYSSELNVNALELDDSALYLCASSLARAGEKLFFGSGTQLSVL.

The genes are TRBV28 and TRBJ2-1; 7 bases line up with TRBD2. V dropped 4 bases and J dropped 0; count of bases not matched to a gene: 18. Germline V lookup: CDR1 MDHEN, CDR2 SYDVKM. The CDR3 loop spans 20 amino acids. The CDR3 reads CASSSPSGRVAGVSYNEQFF. In nucleotides, the CDR3 is TGTGCCAGCAGTTCACCCTCGGGGAGGGTAGCAGGAGTCTCCTACAATGAGCAGTTCTTC.

CDR3 nucleotides: TGTGCCAGCAGCTCGCGGACCGGGGACACTGAAGCTTTCTTT. As protein: CASSSRTGDTEAFF. The chain uses TRBV5-4 and TRBJ1-1; D call uncertain. The CDR3 is 14 amino acids. Germline V gene data show CDR1 as SGHNT and CDR2 as YYREEE (reference sequence). V dropped 3 bases and J dropped 3 bases, with 12 bases sitting between them.

This sequence joins TRBV5-4 and TRBJ2-5; 8 bases line up with TRBD1. In germline, CDR1 is SGHNT, CDR2 YYREEE (reference sequence). CDR3 length equals 16 residues. The V segment lost 4 bases and the J segment 1 base; nucleotides outside the gene matches: 9. In DNA form, the CDR3 reads TGTGCCAGCAGCCTAAGTGGCAGGGGGCGCCAAGAGACCCAGTACTTC. This encodes CASSLSGRGRQETQYF.

The chain joins TRBV11-2 to TRBJ1-4; D might be TRBD1 (5 bases). Germline loops: CDR1 SGHAT, CDR2 FQNNGV. The CDR3 spans 15 residues. The V end was cut by 0 bases, the J end by 3 bases, with 8 bases between. CDR3 coding DNA: TGTGCCAGCAGCTTAGAGGGGCGTGCTAATGAAAAACTGTTTTTT. The encoded protein is CASSLEGRANEKLFF.

The V and J genes are TRBV10-2 and TRBJ2-2; D is ambiguous. The length of the CDR3 is 12 residues. The V gene's germline CDR1 is WSHSY and CDR2 SAAADI. V shed 8 bases and J shed 8 bases, with 12 bases lying between them. The CDR3 sequence is CASLNWAGELFF. CDR3 nucleotide sequence: TGCGCCAGCCTTAACTGGGCGGGGGAGCTGTTTTTT.

This clone was seen once. This clone may be a read error of a much larger clone one base away. Other nucleotide sequences from this sample produce the same CDR3. The V call is TRBV12-3 or TRBV12-4, the J call TRBJ1-1; D might be TRBD1 (6 bases). This CDR3 contains 13 residues. Deletions cut 6 bases from V and 4 bases from J, with 12 bases between. CDR3 coding DNA: TGTGCCAGCAGCTTGGGAGGGGGCACTGAAGCTTTCTTT. This encodes CASSLGGGTEAFF.

V usage is TRBV5-1 and J usage is TRBJ2-7; 9 bases align to TRBD2. This CDR3 has 15 amino acids. The germline CDR1 and CDR2 sequences are SGHRS and YFSETQ. J was trimmed by 5 bases and V by 0 bases; bases with no gene match: 6. CDR3 protein: CASSLGSGGSDEQYF. CDR3 in DNA: TGCGCCAGCAGCTTGGGGAGCGGGGGGTCGGACGAGCAGTACTTC.

V gene TRBV7-7 combines with J gene TRBJ2-2; a possible D gene is TRBD1 (6 bases). V was clipped by 3 bases and J by 2 bases, with 19 bases between them. Per the germline V gene, CDR1 is SSHAT and CDR2 is FNYEAQ (reference sequence). The CDR3 has 18 residues. CDR3 in DNA: TGTGCCAGCAGCTTGCATTCCTCCGGGACACTTAACACCGGGGAGCTGTTTTTT. Translated, it gives CASSLHSSGTLNTGELFF.

The chain employs TRBV6-5 and TRBJ2-3; D not certain. The V and J ends lost 0 bases and 0 bases respectively, with 4 bases between them. CDR1 and CDR2 from the germline V gene are MNHEY and SVGAGI. CDR3 length: 14 amino acids. CDR3 amino acids: CASSYSHSTDTQYF. The CDR3 DNA reads as TGTGCCAGCAGTTACTCTCACAGCACAGATACGCAGTATTTT.

The chain combines TRBV18 with TRBJ1-2; 9 bases match TRBD1. The germline gives CDR1 KGHSH, CDR2 LQKENI. V lost 3 bases to trimming and J lost 3 bases; unmatched junction nucleotides: 5. The CDR3 length is 15 residues. The chain's CDR3 is CASSPQQGAYYGYTF. CDR3 coding DNA: TGTGCCAGCTCACCGCAACAGGGGGCTTACTATGGCTACACCTTC.

The CDR3: CASSGPPQGTNSPLHF. For the CDR3, the DNA is TGTGCCAGCAGTGGCCCCCCCCAGGGGACTAATTCACCCCTCCACTTT. V and J are TRBV2 and TRBJ1-6; D possibly corresponds to TRBD1 (6 bases). The length of the CDR3 is 16 residues. V lost 4 bases to trimming and J lost 6 bases, with 16 bases between them. Germline CDR1 and CDR2: SNHLY and FYNNEI.

The chain couples TRBV7-9 to TRBJ2-2; the D gene is possibly TRBD2 (5 bases). Germline loops: CDR1 SEHNR, CDR2 FQNEAQ (reference sequence). With 1 base removed from V and 4 bases from J, the gap between germline ends came to 7 bases. The CDR3 contains 14 residues. The DNA for the CDR3 is TGTGCCAGCAGCTTAGTAGGGAGCACCGGGGAGCTGTTTTTT. Protein product: CASSLVGSTGELFF.

This chain links TRBV2 with TRBJ2-2; D is ambiguous. Germline CDR1 is SNHLY and CDR2 is FYNNEI. Trimming cost V 11 bases and J 1 base, with 17 bases left between them. The CDR3 extends over 15 amino acids. The CDR3 bases are TGTGCCGCCCTAGTGGGCACTCTGAACACCGGGGAGCTGTTTTTT. Its translation is CAALVGTLNTGELFF.

This chain links TRBV3-1 (or the pseudogene TRBV3-2) with TRBJ2-5; 12 bases align to TRBD2. J gave up 1 base and V 1 base, and 4 bases lay outside the gene matches. This CDR3 is 17 amino acids long. Germline V gives CDR1 LGHDT, CDR2 YNNKEL (reference sequence). The CDR3 DNA reads as TGTGCCAGCAGCCAAGGTCTACTAGCGGGGGGCCAAGAGACCCAGTACTTC. Translated: CASSQGLLAGGQETQYF.

The genes are TRBV24-1 and TRBJ2-4; TRBD1 matches at 9 bases. The germline V gene has CDR1 KGHDR and CDR2 SFDVKD. The CDR3 length is 16 residues. Trimming took 3 bases from V and 1 from J; bases not matched to a gene: 3. CDR3 nucleotide sequence: TGTGCCACCAGTGATACCGGACAGGGGGCCAAAAACATTCAGTACTTC. This codes for CATSDTGQGAKNIQYF.

V usage is TRBV25-1 and J usage is TRBJ2-5; TRBD1 aligns across 12 bases. Per the germline V gene, CDR1 is MGHDK and CDR2 is SYGVNS. CDR3 length equals 16 residues. J gave up 5 bases and V 4 bases, and 8 bases lay outside the gene matches. Written as DNA, the CDR3 is TGTGCCAGCAGTGGCTCCGGGACAGGGGGCTCGGAGACCCAGTACTTC. This sequence encodes CASSGSGTGGSETQYF. The complete variable domain, with remaining parts taken from reference TRBV25-1 and TRBJ2-5, reads EADIYQTPRYLVIGTGKKITLECSQTMGHDKMYWYQQDPGMELHLIHYSYGVNSTEKGDLSSESTVSRIRTEHFPLTLESARPSHTSQYLCASSGSGTGGSETQYFGPGTRLLVL.

The V and J genes are TRBV11-1 and TRBJ1-1; D might be TRBD1 (6 bases). The CDR3 loop spans 14 amino acids. V shed 5 bases and J shed 5 bases, with 15 bases lying between them. CDR1 SGHAT and CDR2 FQDESV come from the germline V gene (reference sequence). In DNA, the CDR3 is TGTGCCAGCAGCCCAGCGGAGGGGGTGACTGAAGCTTTCTTT. Translated, it gives CASSPAEGVTEAFF. The full variable domain, its missing parts supplied by reference TRBV11-1 and TRBJ1-1, is EAEVAQSPRYKITEKSQAVAFWCDPISGHATLYWYRQILGQGPELLVQFQDESVVDDSQLPKDRFSAERLKGVDSTLKIQPAELGDSAMYLCASSPAEGVTEAFFGQGTRLTVV.

The chain uses TRBV5-4 and TRBJ1-3; TRBD1 might be the D (6 bases). The germline CDR1 and CDR2 sequences are SGHNT and YYREEE (reference sequence). Trimming pared 2 bases from V and 4 bases from J, leaving 16 bases between. CDR3 length: 16 residues. In DNA, the CDR3 is TGTGCCAGCAGCTTAAGCTCCGGGACACACGGAAACACCATATATTTT. It is translated as CASSLSSGTHGNTIYF. Complete variable domain (other parts from reference TRBV5-4 and TRBJ1-3): ETGVTQSPTHLIKTRGQQVTLRCSSQSGHNTVSWYQQALGQGPQFIFQYYREEENGRGNFPPRFSGLQFPNYSSELNVNALELDDSALYLCASSLSSGTHGNTIYFGEGSWLTVV.

The J gene is TRBJ2-5, the V gene TRBV5-1; D unclear. CDR3 length: 14 residues. In germline, CDR1 is SGHRS, CDR2 YFSETQ. The V gene lost 6 bases and the J gene lost 2 bases, with 14 bases spanning the gap. This CDR3 is CASTPGLGQETQYF. The CDR3 DNA reads as TGCGCCAGCACCCCCGGCCTGGGGCAAGAGACCCAGTACTTC.

The rearrangement joins TRBV28 to TRBJ2-7; 8 nucleotides agree with TRBD1. The CDR3 runs to 14 residues. V lost 2 bases, J lost 6 bases, and 6 bases stayed unmatched. CDR1 and CDR2 from the germline V gene are MDHEN and SYDVKM. This CDR3 is CASSLGWTGREQYF. The CDR3 bases are TGTGCCAGCAGTTTAGGATGGACAGGGCGCGAGCAGTACTTC.